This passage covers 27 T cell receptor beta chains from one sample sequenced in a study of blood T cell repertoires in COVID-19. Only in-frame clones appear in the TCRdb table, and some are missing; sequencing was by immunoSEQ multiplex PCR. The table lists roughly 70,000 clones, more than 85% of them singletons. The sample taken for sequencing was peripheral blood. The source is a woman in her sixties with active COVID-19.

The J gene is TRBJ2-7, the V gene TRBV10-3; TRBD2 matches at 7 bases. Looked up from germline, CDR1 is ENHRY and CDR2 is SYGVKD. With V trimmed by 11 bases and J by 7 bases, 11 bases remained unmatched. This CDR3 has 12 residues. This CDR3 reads CASGLDLREQYF. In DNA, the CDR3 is TGTGCCTCCGGACTAGACCTACGAGAGCAGTACTTC.

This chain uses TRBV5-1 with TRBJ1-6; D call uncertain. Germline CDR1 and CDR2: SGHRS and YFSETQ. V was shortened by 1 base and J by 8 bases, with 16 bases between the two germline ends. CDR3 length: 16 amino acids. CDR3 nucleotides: TGCGCCAGCAGCTTGTTCTCCAGAGCGGAGGATTCACCCCTCCACTTT. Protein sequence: CASSLFSRAEDSPLHF. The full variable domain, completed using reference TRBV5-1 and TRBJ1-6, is KAGVTQTPRYLIKTRGQQVTLSCSPISGHRSVSWYQQTPGQGLQFLFEYFSETQRNKGNFPGRFSGRQFSNSRSEMNVSTLELGDSALYLCASSLFSRAEDSPLHFGNGTRLTVT.

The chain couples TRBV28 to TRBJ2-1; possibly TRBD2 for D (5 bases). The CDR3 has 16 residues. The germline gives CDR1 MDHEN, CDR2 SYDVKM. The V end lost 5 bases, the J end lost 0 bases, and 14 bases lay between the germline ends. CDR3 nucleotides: TGTGCCAGCAGTCTGGGAGCTGGGCGCTCCTACAATGAGCAGTTCTTC. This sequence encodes CASSLGAGRSYNEQFF.

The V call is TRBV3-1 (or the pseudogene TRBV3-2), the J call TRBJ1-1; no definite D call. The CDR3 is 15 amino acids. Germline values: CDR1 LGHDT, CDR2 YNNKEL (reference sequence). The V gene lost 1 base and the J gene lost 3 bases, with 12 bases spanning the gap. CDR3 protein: CASSQGPARYTEAFF. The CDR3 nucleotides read TGTGCCAGCAGCCAAGGCCCAGCCAGGTACACTGAAGCTTTCTTT.

The CDR3 coding sequence is TGTGCCAGCAGCTTAGACCCGGGGCGGGGCTATGGCTACACCTTC. It codes for CASSLDPGRGYGYTF. The chain is built from TRBV11-2 and TRBJ1-2; D is perhaps TRBD1 (5 bases). There are 15 residues in the CDR3. Germline CDR1 SGHAT, CDR2 FQNNGV. V was shortened by 0 bases and J by 4 bases, with 12 bases between the two germline ends.

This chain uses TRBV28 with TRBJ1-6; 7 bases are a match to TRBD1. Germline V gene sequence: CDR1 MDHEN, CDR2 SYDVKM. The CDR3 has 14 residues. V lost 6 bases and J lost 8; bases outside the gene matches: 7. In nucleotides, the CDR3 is TGTGCCAGCAGCACCGGGACAGTCGATTCACCCCTCCACTTT. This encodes CASSTGTVDSPLHF.

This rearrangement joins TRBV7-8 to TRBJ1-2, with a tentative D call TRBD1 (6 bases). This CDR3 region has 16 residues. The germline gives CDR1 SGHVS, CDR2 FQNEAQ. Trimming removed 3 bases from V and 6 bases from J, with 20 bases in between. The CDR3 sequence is CASSFGRRGQSNGYTF. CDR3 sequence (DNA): TGTGCCAGCAGCTTTGGACGGCGGGGGCAAAGTAATGGCTACACCTTC.

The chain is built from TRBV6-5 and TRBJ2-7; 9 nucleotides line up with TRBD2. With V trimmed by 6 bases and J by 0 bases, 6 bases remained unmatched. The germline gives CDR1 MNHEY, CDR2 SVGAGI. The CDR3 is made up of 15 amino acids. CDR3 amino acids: CASRTSGGSSYEQYF. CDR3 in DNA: TGTGCCAGCAGGACTAGCGGAGGGAGCTCCTACGAGCAGTACTTC.

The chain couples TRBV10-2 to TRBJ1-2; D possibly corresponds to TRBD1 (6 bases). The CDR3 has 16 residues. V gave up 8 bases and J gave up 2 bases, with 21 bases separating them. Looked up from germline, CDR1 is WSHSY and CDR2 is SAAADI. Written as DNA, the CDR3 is TGCGCCAGCTCAGCAGAAAGAGGACAGCCCAACTATGGCTACACCTTC. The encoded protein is CASSAERGQPNYGYTF.

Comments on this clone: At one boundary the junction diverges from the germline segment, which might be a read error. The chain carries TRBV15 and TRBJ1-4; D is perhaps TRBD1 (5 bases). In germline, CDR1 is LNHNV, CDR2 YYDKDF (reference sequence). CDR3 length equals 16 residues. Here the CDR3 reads CATSRGDSATNEKLFF. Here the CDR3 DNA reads TGTGCCACCAGCAGAGGAGACAGTGCAACCAATGAAAAACTGTTTTTT. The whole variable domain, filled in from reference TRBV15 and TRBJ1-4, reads DAMVIQNPRYQVTQFGKPVTLSCSQTLNHNVMYWYQQKSSQAPKLLFHYYDKDFNNEADTPDNFQSRRPNTSFCFLDIRSPGLGDTAMYLCATSRGDSATNEKLFFGSGTQLSVL.

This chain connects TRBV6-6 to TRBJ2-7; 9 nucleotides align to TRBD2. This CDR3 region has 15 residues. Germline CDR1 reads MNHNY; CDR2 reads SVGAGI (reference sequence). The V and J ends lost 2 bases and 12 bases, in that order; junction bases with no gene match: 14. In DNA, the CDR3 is TGTGCCAGCAGTTACGATCGACCGGGACTAGCAATTCGGTACTTC. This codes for CASSYDRPGLAIRYF.

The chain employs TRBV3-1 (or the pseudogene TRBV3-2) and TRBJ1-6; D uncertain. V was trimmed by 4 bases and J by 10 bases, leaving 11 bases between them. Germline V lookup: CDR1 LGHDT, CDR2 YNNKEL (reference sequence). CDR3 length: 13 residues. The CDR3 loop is CASSPPSLSPLHF. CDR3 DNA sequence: TGTGCCAGCAGCCCCCCCAGTTTGTCACCCCTCCACTTT.

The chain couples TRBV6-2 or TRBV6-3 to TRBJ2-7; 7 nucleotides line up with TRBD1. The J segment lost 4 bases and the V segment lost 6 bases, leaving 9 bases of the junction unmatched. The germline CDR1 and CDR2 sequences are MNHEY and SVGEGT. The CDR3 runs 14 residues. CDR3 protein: CASSSDREGYEQYF. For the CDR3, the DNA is TGTGCCAGCAGCAGCGACAGGGAAGGGTACGAGCAGTACTTC.

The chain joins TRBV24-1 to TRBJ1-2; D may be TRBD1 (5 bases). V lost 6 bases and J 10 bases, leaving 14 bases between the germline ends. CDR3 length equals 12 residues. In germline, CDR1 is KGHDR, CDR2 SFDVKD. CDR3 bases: TGTGCCACCAGTTGGGGGGGGGATGACTACACCTTC. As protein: CATSWGGDDYTF.

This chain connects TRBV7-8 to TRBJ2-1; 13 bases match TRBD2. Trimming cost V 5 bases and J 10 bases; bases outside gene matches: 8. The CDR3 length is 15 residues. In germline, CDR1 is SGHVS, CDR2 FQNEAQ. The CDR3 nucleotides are TGTGCCAGCAGCCTGGGACAGGGACTAGCGGGAGAGCAGTTCTTC. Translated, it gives CASSLGQGLAGEQFF.

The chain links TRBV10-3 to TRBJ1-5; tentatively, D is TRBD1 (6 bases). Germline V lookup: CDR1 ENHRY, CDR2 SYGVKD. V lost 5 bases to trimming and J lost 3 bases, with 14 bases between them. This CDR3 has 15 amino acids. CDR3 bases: TGTGCCATCAGTAAGCAACAGGGTTCCAATCAGCCCCAGCATTTT. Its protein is CAISKQQGSNQPQHF.

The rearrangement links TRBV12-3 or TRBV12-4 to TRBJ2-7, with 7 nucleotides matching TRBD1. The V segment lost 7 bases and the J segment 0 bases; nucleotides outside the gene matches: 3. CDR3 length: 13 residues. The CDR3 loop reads CASTRDSSYEQYF. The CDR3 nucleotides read TGTGCCAGCACTAGGGACAGCTCCTACGAGCAGTACTTC.

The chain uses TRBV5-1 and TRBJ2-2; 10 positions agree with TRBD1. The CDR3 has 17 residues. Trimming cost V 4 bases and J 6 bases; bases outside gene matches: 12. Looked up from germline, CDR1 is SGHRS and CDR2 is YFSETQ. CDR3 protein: CASSQNRRQGAAGELFF. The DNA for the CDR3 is TGCGCCAGCAGCCAAAACCGACGACAGGGGGCAGCCGGGGAGCTGTTTTTT.

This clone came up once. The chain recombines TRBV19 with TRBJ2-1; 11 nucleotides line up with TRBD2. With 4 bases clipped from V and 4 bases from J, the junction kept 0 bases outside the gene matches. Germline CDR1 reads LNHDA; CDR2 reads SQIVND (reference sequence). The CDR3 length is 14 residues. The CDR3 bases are TGTGCCAGTAGTAGACTAGCGGGATACAATGAGCAGTTCTTC. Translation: CASSRLAGYNEQFF.

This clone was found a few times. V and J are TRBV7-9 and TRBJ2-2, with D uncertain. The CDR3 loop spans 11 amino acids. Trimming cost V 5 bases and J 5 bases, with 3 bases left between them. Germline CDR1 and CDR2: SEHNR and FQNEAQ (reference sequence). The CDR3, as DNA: TGTGCCAGCAGCCAAACCGGGGAGCTGTTTTTT. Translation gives CASSQTGELFF.

As DNA, the CDR3 is TGTGCCAGCTCAAGGGGGCCAGATTTTTTCACTAACTATGGCTACACCTTC. Translating gives CASSRGPDFFTNYGYTF. The chain carries TRBV18 and TRBJ1-2, with 7 bases aligning to TRBD1. This CDR3 has 17 residues. The germline gives CDR1 KGHSH, CDR2 LQKENI. Germline trimming cut 5 bases from V and 0 bases from J; bases unmatched to any gene: 12. Supplemented by reference TRBV18 and TRBJ1-2, the full variable domain reads NAGVMQNPRHLVRRRGQEARLRCSPMKGHSHVYWYRQLPEEGLKFMVYLQKENIIDESGMPKERFSAEFPKEGPSILRIQQVVRGDSAAYFCASSRGPDFFTNYGYTFGSGTRLTVV.

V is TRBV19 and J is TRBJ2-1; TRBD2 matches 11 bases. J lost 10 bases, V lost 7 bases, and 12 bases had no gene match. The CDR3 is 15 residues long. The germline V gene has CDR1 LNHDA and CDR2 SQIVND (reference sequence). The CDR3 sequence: CASTRATSGGYEQFF. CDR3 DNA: TGTGCCAGTACTCGGGCTACTAGCGGGGGCTACGAGCAGTTCTTC.

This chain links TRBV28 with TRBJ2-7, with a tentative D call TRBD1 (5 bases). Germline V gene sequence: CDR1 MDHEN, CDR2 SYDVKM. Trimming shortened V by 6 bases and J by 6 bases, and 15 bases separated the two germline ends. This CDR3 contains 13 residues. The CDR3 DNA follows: TGTGCCAGCAGGACGACCTTTAGGGGCGAGCAGTACTTC. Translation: CASRTTFRGEQYF.

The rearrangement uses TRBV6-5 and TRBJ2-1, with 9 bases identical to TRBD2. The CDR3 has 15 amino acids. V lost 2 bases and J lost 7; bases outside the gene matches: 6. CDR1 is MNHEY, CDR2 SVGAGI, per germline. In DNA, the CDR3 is TGTGCCAGCAGTTACCGCGGGAGGGCTGATAATGAGCAGTTCTTC. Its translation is CASSYRGRADNEQFF.

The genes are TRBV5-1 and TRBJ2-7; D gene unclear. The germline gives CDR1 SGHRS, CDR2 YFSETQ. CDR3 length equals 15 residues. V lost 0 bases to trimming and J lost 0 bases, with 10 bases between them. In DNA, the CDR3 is TGCGCCAGCAGCTTGGATGGCAGATACTCCTACGAGCAGTACTTC. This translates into CASSLDGRYSYEQYF.

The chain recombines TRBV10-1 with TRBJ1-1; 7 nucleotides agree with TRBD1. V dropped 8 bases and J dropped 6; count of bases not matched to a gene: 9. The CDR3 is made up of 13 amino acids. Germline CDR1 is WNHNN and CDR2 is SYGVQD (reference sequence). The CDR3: CASRTNRGSEAFF. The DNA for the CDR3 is TGCGCCAGCCGGACGAACAGGGGATCTGAAGCTTTCTTT.

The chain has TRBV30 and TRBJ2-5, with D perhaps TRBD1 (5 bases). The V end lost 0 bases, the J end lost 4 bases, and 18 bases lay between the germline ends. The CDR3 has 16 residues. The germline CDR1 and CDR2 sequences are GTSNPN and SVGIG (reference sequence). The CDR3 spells CAWSVSREGVRETQYF. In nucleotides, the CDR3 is TGTGCCTGGAGTGTATCCAGGGAAGGAGTTAGAGAGACCCAGTACTTC.